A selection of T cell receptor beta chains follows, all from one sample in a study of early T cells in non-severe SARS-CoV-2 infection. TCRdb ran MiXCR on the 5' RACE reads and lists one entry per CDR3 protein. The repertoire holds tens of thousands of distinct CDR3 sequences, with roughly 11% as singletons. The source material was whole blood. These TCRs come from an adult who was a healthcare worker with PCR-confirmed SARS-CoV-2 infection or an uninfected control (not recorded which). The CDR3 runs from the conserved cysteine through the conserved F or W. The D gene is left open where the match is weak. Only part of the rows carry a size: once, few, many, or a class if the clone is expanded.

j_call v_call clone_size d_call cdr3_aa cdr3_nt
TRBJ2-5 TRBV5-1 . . CASSWTEEETQYF TGCGCCAGCAGCTGGACGGAAGAAGAGACCCAGTACTTC
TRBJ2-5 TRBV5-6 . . CASSLDRGTQYF TGTGCCAGCAGCTTGGACCGAGGGACCCAGTACTTC
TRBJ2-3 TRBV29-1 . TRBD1 CSVDRVRADTQYF TGCAGCGTCGACAGGGTGAGGGCAGATACGCAGTATTTT
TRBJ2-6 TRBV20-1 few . CSARDWGSGANVLTF TGCAGTGCTAGGGACTGGGGCTCTGGGGCCAACGTCCTGACTTTC
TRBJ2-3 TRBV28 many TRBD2 CASSPAGLAGVQSVDTQYF TGTGCCAGCAGCCCCGCGGGGCTAGCGGGAGTACAGTCCGTAGATACGCAGTATTTT
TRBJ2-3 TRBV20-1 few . CSVDESGTDTQYF TGCAGTGTTGACGAATCGGGTACAGATACGCAGTATTTT
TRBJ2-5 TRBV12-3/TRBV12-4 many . CASRTQETQYF TGTGCCAGCCGGACTCAAGAGACCCAGTACTTC
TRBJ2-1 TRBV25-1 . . CASSESAHGYNEQFF TGTGCCAGCAGTGAATCCGCACATGGTTACAATGAGCAGTTCTTC
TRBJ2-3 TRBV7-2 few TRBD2 CASSSISAGGGDTQYF TGTGCCAGCAGCTCCATCTCAGCGGGAGGAGGGGATACGCAGTATTTT
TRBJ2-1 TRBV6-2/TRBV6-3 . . CASLDVSYNEQFF TGTGCCAGCTTAGACGTTTCATACAATGAGCAGTTCTTC
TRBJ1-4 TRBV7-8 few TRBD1 CASSIPGTGGEKLFF TGTGCCAGCAGCATCCCGGGGACAGGGGGAGAAAAACTGTTTTTT
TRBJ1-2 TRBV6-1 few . CASSESIGYTF TGTGCCAGCAGTGAAAGCATCGGCTACACCTTC
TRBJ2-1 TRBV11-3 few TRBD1 CASSPRGRDPQEQFF TGTGCCAGCAGCCCCAGGGGGCGCGACCCCCAAGAGCAGTTCTTC
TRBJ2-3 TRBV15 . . CATSRGGNPDTQYF TGTGCCACCAGCAGGGGAGGAAACCCAGATACGCAGTATTTT
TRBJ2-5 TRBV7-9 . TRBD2 CASSLVGLADRGTQYF TGTGCCAGCAGCTTAGTGGGACTAGCGGACCGAGGGACCCAGTACTTC
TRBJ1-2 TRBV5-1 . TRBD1 CASSFFGTVSDYGYTF TGCGCCAGCAGCTTTTTTGGGACAGTCTCCGACTATGGCTACACCTTC
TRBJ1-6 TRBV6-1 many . CASSEDLGGSPLHF TGTGCCAGCAGTGAAGATCTGGGTGGTTCACCCCTCCACTTT
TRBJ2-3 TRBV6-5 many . CASSYGTGRLSEYF TGTGCCAGCAGTTACGGTACAGGGCGGCTATCGGAGTATTTT
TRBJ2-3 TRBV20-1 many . CSARGLVGDTQYF TGCAGTGCTAGAGGCTTGGTAGGCGATACGCAGTATTTT
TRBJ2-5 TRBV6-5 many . CASSLSNGKTQYF TGTGCCAGCAGCCTTTCAAACGGGAAGACCCAGTACTTC
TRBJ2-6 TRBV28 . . CASSPEGSGANVLTF TGTGCCAGCAGTCCCGAGGGTTCCGGGGCCAACGTCCTGACTTTC
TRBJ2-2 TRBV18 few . CASSPSLEKAREGELFF TGTGCCAGCTCACCGAGTTTGGAGAAAGCTCGGGAAGGGGAGCTGTTTTTT
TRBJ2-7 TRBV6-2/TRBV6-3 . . CASRPSGLQSYEQYF TGTGCCAGCCGCCCATCGGGGCTGCAGTCCTACGAGCAGTACTTC
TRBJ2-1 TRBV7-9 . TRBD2 CASRFGLAGKNEQFF TGTGCCAGCAGGTTCGGGCTAGCGGGAAAGAATGAGCAGTTCTTC
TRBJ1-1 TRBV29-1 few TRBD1 CSSDTTGSDTEAFF TGCAGCTCCGACACGACAGGGAGCGACACTGAAGCTTTCTTT
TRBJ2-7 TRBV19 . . CASSLELLYEQYF TGTGCCAGTAGCCTTGAGCTCCTCTACGAGCAGTACTTC
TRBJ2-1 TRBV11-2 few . CASSRRSGPQFF TGTGCCAGCAGCCGCCGCTCCGGGCCTCAGTTCTTC
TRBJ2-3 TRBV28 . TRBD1 CASTPQFGTVQYF TGTGCCAGCACCCCCCAGTTCGGGACAGTGCAGTATTTT
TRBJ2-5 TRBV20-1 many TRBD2 CSASWELAGGGETQYF TGCAGTGCTAGTTGGGAACTAGCGGGAGGAGGGGAGACCCAGTACTTC
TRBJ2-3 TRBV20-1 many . CSADPDTDTQYF TGCAGTGCCGACCCGGACACAGATACGCAGTATTTT
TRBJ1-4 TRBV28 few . CASSFVQGQKLFF TGTGCCAGCAGTTTCGTACAGGGTCAAAAACTGTTTTTT
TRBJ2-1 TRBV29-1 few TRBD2 CSVRGNSGRLGMLDEQFF TGCAGCGTGAGAGGGAATAGCGGGAGACTCGGTATGTTGGATGAGCAGTTCTTC
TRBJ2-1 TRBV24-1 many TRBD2 CATSDSQTSGRSEQFF TGTGCCACCAGTGATTCCCAGACTAGCGGGAGGAGCGAGCAGTTCTTC
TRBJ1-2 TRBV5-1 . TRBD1 CASSHDRGTNYGYTF TGCGCCAGCAGCCACGACAGGGGAACCAACTATGGCTACACCTTC
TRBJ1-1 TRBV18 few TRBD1 CASSPGQGANTEAFF TGTGCCAGCTCACCAGGGCAGGGGGCGAACACTGAAGCTTTCTTT
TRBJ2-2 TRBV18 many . CASSLRQKNTGELFF TGTGCCAGCTCACTCAGGCAGAAGAACACCGGGGAGCTGTTTTTT
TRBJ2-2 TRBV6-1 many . CASSDLYRLRGELFF TGTGCCAGCAGTGATCTCTACCGGCTCCGTGGGGAGCTGTTTTTT
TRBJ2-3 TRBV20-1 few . CSAILQDTQYF TGCAGTGCTATACTTCAGGATACGCAGTATTTT
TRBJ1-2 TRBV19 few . CASSVTGANYGYTF TGTGCCAGTAGCGTAACAGGAGCTAACTATGGCTACACCTTC
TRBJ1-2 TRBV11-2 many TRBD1 CASSSAGGAVNYGYTF TGTGCCAGCAGCTCGGCAGGGGGCGCGGTAAACTATGGCTACACCTTC
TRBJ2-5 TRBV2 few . CASRTDETQYF TGTGCCAGCAGAACGGACGAGACCCAGTACTTC
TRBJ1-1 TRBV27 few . CASRNQNEAFF TGTGCCAGCAGAAACCAGAATGAAGCTTTCTTT
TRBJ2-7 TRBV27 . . CASSLSRRGYEQYF TGTGCCAGCAGTTTATCGCGGCGGGGCTACGAGCAGTACTTC
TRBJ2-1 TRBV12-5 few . CASGFGRFNEQFF TGTGCTAGTGGTTTTGGCAGGTTCAATGAGCAGTTCTTC
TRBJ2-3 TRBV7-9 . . CASSLAEGRTDTQYF TGTGCCAGCAGCTTAGCGGAGGGTCGCACAGATACGCAGTATTTT
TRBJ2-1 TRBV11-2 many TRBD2 CASSSGLDDREQFF TGTGCCAGCAGCTCGGGACTAGATGATAGAGAGCAGTTCTTC
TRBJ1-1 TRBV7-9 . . CASTRGNTEAFF TGTGCCAGCACCCGGGGTAACACTGAAGCTTTCTTT
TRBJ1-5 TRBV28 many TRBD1 CASRPHRGGQPQHF TGTGCCAGCAGACCGCACAGGGGAGGCCAGCCCCAGCATTTT
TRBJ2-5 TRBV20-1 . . CSACTQEETQYF TGCAGTGCTTGCACACAGGAAGAGACCCAGTACTTC